This TCR beta chain was sequenced during a study of T cells in Graves' hyperthyroidism and ophthalmopathy. Amplification of TCR beta CDR3 regions used RNA as the template. The HTBI primer set was used in a first-round RT-PCR of the TCR CDR3. One entry per CDR3 protein results from TCRdb running MiXCR on the multiplex PCR reads. This table holds 250,000 or so distinct CDR3 sequences, about a sixth found once. The CDR3 has 16 residues. Trimming cost V 4 bases and J 6 bases, with 19 bases left between them. Exclusion of patients followed from uncontrolled infection, other autoimmune disease, pregnancy or lactation. Each diagnosis was grounded in clinical symptoms, serum thyroxine and TRAb, thyroid ultrasound, and orbital computed tomography. In this sample, this clonotype turned up many times.

Source material: blood. This clonotype was sampled from a woman aged 18-29 years with Graves' ophthalmopathy. The chain is built from TRBV12-3 or TRBV12-4 and TRBJ2-1, with D perhaps given as TRBD1 or TRBD2 (6 bases each). The CDR3 coding sequence is TGTGCCAGCAGTTACACCCCCGGGGGCGGTCCCAATGAGCAGTTCTTC. As protein: CASSYTPGGGPNEQFF.